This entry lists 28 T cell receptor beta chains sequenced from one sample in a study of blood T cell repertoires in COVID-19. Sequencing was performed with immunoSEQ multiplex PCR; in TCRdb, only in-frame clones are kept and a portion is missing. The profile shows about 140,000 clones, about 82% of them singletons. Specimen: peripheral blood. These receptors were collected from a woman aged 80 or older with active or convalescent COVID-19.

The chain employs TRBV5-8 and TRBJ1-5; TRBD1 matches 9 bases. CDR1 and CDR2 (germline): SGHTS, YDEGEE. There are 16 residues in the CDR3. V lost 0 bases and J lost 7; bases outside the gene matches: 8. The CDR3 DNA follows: TGTGCCAGCAGCTTGGGGGACAGGGAAAGAGGACAGCCCCAGCATTTT. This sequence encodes CASSLGDRERGQPQHF.

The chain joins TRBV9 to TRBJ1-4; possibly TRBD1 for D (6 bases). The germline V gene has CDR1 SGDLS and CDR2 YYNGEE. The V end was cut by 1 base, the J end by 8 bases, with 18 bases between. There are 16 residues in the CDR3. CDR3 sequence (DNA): TGTGCCAGCAGCGTACGGCAATCAGGGGTCTGCGAAAAACTGTTTTTT. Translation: CASSVRQSGVCEKLFF.

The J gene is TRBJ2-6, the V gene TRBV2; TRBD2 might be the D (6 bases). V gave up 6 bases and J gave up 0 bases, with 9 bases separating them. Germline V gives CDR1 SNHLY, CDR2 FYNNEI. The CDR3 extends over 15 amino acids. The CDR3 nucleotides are TGTGCCAGCAGGCGGAGGGACTCTGGGGCCAACGTCCTGACTTTC. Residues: CASRRRDSGANVLTF.

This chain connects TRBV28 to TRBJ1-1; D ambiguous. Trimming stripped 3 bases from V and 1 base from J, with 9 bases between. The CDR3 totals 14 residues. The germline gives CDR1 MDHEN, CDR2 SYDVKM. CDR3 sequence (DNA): TGTGCCAGCAGTTTCAACTACGCGAACACTGAAGCTTTCTTT. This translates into CASSFNYANTEAFF.

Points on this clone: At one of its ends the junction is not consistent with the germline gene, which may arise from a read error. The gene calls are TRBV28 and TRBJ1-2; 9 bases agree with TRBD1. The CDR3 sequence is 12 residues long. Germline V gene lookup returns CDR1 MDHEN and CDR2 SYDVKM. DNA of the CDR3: TGTGCCAGCAGTTTGAGGGCCCGGGACAGGGCCTTC. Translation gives CASSLRARDRAF.

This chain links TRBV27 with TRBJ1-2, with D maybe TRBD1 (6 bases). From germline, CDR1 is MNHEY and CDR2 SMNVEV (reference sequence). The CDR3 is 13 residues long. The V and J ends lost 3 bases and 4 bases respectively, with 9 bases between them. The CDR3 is CASSFGGSYGYTF. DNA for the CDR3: TGTGCCAGCAGTTTTGGGGGCAGCTATGGCTACACCTTC.

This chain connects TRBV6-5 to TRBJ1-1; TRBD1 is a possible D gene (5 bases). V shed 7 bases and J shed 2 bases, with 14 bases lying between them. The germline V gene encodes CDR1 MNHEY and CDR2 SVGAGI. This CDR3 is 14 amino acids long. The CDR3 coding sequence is TGTGCCAGCACCCAGGGTCAGGTAAACACTGAAGCTTTCTTT. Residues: CASTQGQVNTEAFF.

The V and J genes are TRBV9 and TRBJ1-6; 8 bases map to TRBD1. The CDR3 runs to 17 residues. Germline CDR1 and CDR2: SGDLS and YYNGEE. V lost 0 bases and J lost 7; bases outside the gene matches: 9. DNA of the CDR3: TGTGCCAGCAGCGTAGGGGACAGGAACATAGCGAATTCACCCCTCCACTTT. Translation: CASSVGDRNIANSPLHF.

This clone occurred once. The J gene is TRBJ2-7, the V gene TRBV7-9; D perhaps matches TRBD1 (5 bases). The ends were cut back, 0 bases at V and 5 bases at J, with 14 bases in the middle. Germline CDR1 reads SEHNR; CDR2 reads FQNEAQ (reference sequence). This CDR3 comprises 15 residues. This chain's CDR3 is CASSLAAGIFDEQYF. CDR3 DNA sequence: TGTGCCAGCAGCTTAGCGGCAGGGATCTTCGACGAGCAGTACTTC. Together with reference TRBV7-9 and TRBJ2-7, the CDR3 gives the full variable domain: DTGVSQNPRHKITKRGQNVTFRCDPISEHNRLYWYRQTLGQGPEFLTYFQNEAQLEKSRLLSDRFSAERPKGSFSTLEIQRTEQGDSAMYLCASSLAAGIFDEQYFGPGTRLTVT.

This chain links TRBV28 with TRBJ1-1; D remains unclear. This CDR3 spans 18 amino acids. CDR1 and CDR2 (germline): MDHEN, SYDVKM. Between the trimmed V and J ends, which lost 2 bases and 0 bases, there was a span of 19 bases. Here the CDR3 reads CASSLTVRLVQMNTEAFF. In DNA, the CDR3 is TGTGCCAGCAGTTTAACCGTACGGCTAGTTCAAATGAACACTGAAGCTTTCTTT.

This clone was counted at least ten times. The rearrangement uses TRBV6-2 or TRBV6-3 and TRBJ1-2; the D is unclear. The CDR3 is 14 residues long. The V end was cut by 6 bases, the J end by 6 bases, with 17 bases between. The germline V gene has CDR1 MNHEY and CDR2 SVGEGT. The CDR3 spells CASSPPDGWDGYTF. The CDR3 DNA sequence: TGTGCCAGCAGCCCCCCCGACGGGTGGGATGGCTACACCTTC.

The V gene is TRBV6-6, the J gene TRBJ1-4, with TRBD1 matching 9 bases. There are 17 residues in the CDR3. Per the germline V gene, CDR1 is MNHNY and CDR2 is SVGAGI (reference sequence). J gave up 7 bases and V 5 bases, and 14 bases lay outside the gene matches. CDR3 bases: TGTGCCAGCAGTCCCGGGACAGGGTCTTACGTGGGTGAAAAACTGTTTTTT. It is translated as CASSPGTGSYVGEKLFF.

The CDR3 DNA follows: TGTGCCAGCAGAGGGGGCGTGAACACTGAAGCTTTCTTT. Its translation: CASRGGVNTEAFF. The chain joins TRBV5-5 to TRBJ1-1, with 7 bases aligning to TRBD1. The germline CDR1 and CDR2 sequences are SGHKS and YYEKEE (reference sequence). The CDR3 is 13 residues long. Trimming took 5 bases from V and 0 from J; bases not matched to a gene: 1.

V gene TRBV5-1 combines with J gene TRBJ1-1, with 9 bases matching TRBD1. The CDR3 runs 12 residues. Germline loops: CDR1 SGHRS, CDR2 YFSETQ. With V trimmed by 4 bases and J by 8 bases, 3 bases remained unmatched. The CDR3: CASSPGTGEAFF. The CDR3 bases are TGCGCCAGCAGCCCTGGGACAGGGGAAGCTTTCTTT.

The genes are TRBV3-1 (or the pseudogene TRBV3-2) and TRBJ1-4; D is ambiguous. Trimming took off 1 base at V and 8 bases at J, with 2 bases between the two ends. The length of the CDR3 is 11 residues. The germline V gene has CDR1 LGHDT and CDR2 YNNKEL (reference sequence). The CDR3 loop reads CASSQVEKLFF. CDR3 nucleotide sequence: TGTGCCAGCAGCCAAGTAGAAAAACTGTTTTTT.

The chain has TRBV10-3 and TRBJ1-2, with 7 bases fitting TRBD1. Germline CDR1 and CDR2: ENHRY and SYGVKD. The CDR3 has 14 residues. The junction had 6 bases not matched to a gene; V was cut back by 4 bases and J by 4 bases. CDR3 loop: CAISVTGTAYGYTF. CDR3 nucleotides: TGTGCCATCAGTGTGACCGGGACAGCCTATGGCTACACCTTC.

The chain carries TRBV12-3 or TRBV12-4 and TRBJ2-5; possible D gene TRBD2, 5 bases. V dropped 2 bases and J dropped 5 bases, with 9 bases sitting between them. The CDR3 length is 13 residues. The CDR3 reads CASSLTRWETQYF. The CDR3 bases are TGTGCCAGCAGTTTAACTAGATGGGAGACCCAGTACTTC.

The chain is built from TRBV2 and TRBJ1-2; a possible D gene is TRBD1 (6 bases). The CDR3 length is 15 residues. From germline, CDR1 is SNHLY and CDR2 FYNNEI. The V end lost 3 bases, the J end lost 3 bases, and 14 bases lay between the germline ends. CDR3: CASSEGTGFDYGYTF. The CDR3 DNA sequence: TGTGCCAGCAGTGAGGGAACAGGGTTCGACTATGGCTACACCTTC.

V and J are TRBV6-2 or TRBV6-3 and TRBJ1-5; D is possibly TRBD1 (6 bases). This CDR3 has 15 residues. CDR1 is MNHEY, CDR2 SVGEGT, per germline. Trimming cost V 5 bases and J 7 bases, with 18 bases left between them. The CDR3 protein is CASSPARGYQQPQHF. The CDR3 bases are TGTGCCAGCAGTCCAGCTAGGGGGTATCAACAGCCCCAGCATTTT.

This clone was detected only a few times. The CDR3 protein is CASSPGQGHTEAFF. CDR3 nucleotide sequence: TGTGCCAGCTCACCGGGACAGGGCCACACTGAAGCTTTCTTT. V usage is TRBV18 and J usage is TRBJ1-1; 9 bases align to TRBD1. The CDR3 covers 14 residues. Trimming removed 3 bases from V and 3 bases from J; junction bases left unmatched: 2. CDR1 and CDR2 (germline): KGHSH, LQKENI.

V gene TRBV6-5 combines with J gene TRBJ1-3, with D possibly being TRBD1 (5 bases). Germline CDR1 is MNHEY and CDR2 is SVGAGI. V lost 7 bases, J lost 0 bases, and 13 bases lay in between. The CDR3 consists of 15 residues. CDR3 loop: CASNPDRSSGNTIYF. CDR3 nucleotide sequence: TGTGCCAGCAACCCTGACAGAAGCTCTGGAAACACCATATATTTT.

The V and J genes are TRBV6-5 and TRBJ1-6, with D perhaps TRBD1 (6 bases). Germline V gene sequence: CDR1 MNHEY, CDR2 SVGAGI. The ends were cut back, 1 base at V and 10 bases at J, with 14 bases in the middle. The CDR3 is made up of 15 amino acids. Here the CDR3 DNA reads TGTGCCAGCAGTTACTGGGGGGGGCAGGACTCACCCCTCCACTTT. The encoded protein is CASSYWGGQDSPLHF.

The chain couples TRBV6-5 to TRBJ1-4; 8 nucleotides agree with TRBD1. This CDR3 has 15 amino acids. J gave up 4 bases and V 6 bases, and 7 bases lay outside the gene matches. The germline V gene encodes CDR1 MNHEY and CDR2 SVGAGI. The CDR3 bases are TGTGCCAGCAGGAAACAGGGGGGGAATAATGAAAAACTGTTTTTT. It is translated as CASRKQGGNNEKLFF.

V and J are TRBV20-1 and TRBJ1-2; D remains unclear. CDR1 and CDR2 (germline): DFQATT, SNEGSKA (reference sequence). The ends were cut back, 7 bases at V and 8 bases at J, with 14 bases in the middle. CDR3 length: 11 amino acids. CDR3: CSGASFWGYTF. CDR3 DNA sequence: TGCAGTGGGGCTTCCTTTTGGGGCTACACCTTC.

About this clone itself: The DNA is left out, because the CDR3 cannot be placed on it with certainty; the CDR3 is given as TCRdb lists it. This chain's CDR3 is CASNFFGQSYGYTF. The chain combines TRBV19 with TRBJ1-2; the table gives TRBD1 as D, unverified against the DNA. Germline lookup yields CDR1 LNHDA and CDR2 SQIVND (reference sequence). The CDR3 spans 14 residues, counting both ends.

The CDR3 DNA sequence: TGTGCCACCAGTGATACCCAATCAGGCGAGAGCTACACCTTC. It yields the protein CATSDTQSGESYTF. The rearrangement joins TRBV24-1 to TRBJ1-2; D uncertain. Germline CDR1 and CDR2: KGHDR and SFDVKD. V was cut by 3 bases and J by 9 bases, with 16 bases left in between. The CDR3 extends over 14 amino acids.

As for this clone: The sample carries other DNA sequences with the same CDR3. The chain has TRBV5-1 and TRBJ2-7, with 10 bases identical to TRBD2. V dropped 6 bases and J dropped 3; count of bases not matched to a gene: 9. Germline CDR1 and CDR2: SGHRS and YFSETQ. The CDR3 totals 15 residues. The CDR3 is CASTDTSGAIYEQYF. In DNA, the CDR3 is TGCGCCAGCACCGATACTAGCGGGGCTATCTACGAGCAGTACTTC.

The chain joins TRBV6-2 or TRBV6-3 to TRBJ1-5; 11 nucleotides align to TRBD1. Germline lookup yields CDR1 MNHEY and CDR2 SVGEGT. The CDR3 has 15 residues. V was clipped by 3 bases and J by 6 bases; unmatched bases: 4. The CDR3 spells CASSYSGTGGQPQHF. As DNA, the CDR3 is TGTGCCAGCAGTTATTCCGGGACAGGGGGTCAGCCCCAGCATTTT.